The rows below give T cell receptor beta chains drawn from one sample of a study of T cells in Graves' hyperthyroidism and ophthalmopathy. TCRdb used MiXCR to reprocess the multiplex PCR reads, holding one entry per CDR3 protein. The sample has hundreds of thousands of distinct CDR3 sequences; over 40% are singletons. The specimen was peripheral blood or thyroid tissue (not recorded which). The receptors come from an adult man with Graves' disease, either hyperthyroidism or ophthalmopathy (not recorded which). Each CDR3 is given with its conserved first and last residue. D genes are given only for firm matches. Expanded clones are given a class, and other clones once, few, many or no size at all.

V gene	D gene	clone size	J gene	CDR3 DNA	CDR3 protein
TRBV2	-	-	TRBJ2-7	TGTGCCAGCAAGTGGCAGGGGACCTACGAGCAGTACTTC	CASKWQGTYEQYF
TRBV25-1	TRBD1	-	TRBJ1-3	TGTGCCAGCAGTGACCCCGGACAGGGGCGAAACACCATATATTTT	CASSDPGQGRNTIYF
TRBV12-3/TRBV12-4	TRBD1	many	TRBJ1-5	TGTGCCAGTACAGGGGGTAATCAGCCCCAGCATTTT	CASTGGNQPQHF
TRBV11-2	-	-	TRBJ2-5	TGTGCCAGCAGCTTGGCATCGGGGGAGACCCAGTACTTC	CASSLASGETQYF
TRBV20-1	TRBD1	once	TRBJ1-1	TGCAGTGCTGGGAGGACAGGTCCCACTGAAGCTTTCTTT	CSAGRTGPTEAFF
TRBV20-1	-	-	TRBJ2-5	TGCAGTGCTAGAATTCTACCGGGAGACACCCAGTACTTC	CSARILPGDTQYF
TRBV9	-	-	TRBJ1-1	TGTGCCAGCAGCGTAGCAGGGACCCTAAACACTGAAGCTTTCTTT	CASSVAGTLNTEAFF
TRBV29-1	-	many	TRBJ1-6	TGCAGCGTTGGGGGGGGCCCGAATTCACCCCTCCACTTT	CSVGGGPNSPLHF
TRBV11-2	-	-	TRBJ2-5	TGTGCCAGCAGCAAAGCTTTGTCGGGGCTCCAAGAGACCCAGTACTTC	CASSKALSGLQETQYF
TRBV20-1	TRBD1	few	TRBJ1-3	TGCAGTGCTACTACAGGGGTCTTATCTGGAAACACCATATATTTT	CSATTGVLSGNTIYF
TRBV7-9	TRBD1	-	TRBJ2-7	TGTGCCAGCAGCTTAGCGCAGGGGGCGTTATACGAGCAGTACTTC	CASSLAQGALYEQYF
TRBV29-1	TRBD1	-	TRBJ2-7	TGCAGCTCCTCCCGGGACAGGGGGGACTACGAGCAGTACTTC	CSSSRDRGDYEQYF
TRBV9	-	-	TRBJ1-1	TGTGCCAGCAGCCCTATTCATCTTCCGGGCACTGAAGCTTTCTTT	CASSPIHLPGTEAFF
TRBV14	-	-	TRBJ2-7	TGTGCCAGCAGCCAAGAATGGGGTGCCTCCTACGAGCAGTACTTC	CASSQEWGASYEQYF
TRBV19	-	-	TRBJ1-3	TGTGCCAGTATGACCGGGGACGCTGGAAACACCATATATTTT	CASMTGDAGNTIYF
TRBV29-1	TRBD1	-	TRBJ1-3	TGCAGCGTTAAGGACAGGGGGAACACCATATATTTT	CSVKDRGNTIYF
TRBV5-1	-	-	TRBJ1-1	TGCGCCAGCAGCGTCCAGGGGTACACTGAAGCTTTCTTT	CASSVQGYTEAFF
TRBV5-4	-	-	TRBJ2-7	TGTGCCAGCAGCTTCGGAGCCACAATTACCTACGAGCAGTACTTC	CASSFGATITYEQYF
TRBV7-6	-	few	TRBJ1-1	TGTGCCAGCAGCACCGGACCGGTGACGAACACTGAAGCTTTCTTT	CASSTGPVTNTEAFF
TRBV9	TRBD2	few	TRBJ2-7	TGTGCCAGCAGCGTAGGGGGACTAGCGGGATCCGACGAGCAGTACTTC	CASSVGGLAGSDEQYF
TRBV9	-	-	TRBJ1-2	TGTGCCAGCAGCCCGGGACTAGCGGGAGGTGGCTACACCTTC	CASSPGLAGGGYTF
TRBV12-3/TRBV12-4	-	-	TRBJ1-1	TGTGCCAGCAGTTTAGCAGGGGATCGGACTGAAGCTTTCTTT	CASSLAGDRTEAFF
TRBV7-3	TRBD1	-	TRBJ2-7	TGCGCCAGCAGCCAAGAGAAGGGGGCGGCCTACGAGCAGTACTTC	CASSQEKGAAYEQYF
TRBV19	-	few	TRBJ1-4	TGTGCCAGTAGTGCCGAACCGGGGGAACTGTTTTTT	CASSAEPGELFF
TRBV7-3	-	many	TRBJ2-6	TGTGCCAGCAGCTTTGGTGGCTCTGGGGCCAACGTCCTGACTTTC	CASSFGGSGANVLTF
TRBV29-1	-	many	TRBJ1-1	TGCAGCGTTGAAGGGGACACTGAAGCTTTCTTT	CSVEGDTEAFF
TRBV10-1	-	-	TRBJ2-7	TGCGCCAGCAGTGTTCAGGGTTCGAACGAGCAGTACTTC	CASSVQGSNEQYF
TRBV19	TRBD1	-	TRBJ1-3	TGTGCCAGTAGTTCATCTCACAGGGGTCTTGGAAACACCATATATTTT	CASSSSHRGLGNTIYF
TRBV7-8	-	many	TRBJ2-7	TGTGCCAGCAGCTTAGTGCCCGCGACCGCCTACGAGCAGTACTTC	CASSLVPATAYEQYF
TRBV20-1	-	-	TRBJ1-2	TGCAGTGCTCCTTTTGACAGGACAAGCTATGGCTACACCTTC	CSAPFDRTSYGYTF
TRBV11-3	-	-	TRBJ1-1	TGTGCCAGCAGCTCCCGGGACCAGACCTTCACTGAAGCTTTCTTT	CASSSRDQTFTEAFF
TRBV20-1	-	many	TRBJ2-7	TGCAGTGCTAGAGGAGCCACCCCTAGGGAGCAGTACTTC	CSARGATPREQYF
TRBV7-9	-	few	TRBJ2-5	TGTGCCTGGACGGACAGCCTCCAAGAGACCCAGTACTTC	CAWTDSLQETQYF
TRBV20-1	-	many	TRBJ2-7	TGCAGTGCTAGAGCCTCACAGGGCTACGAGCAGTACTTC	CSARASQGYEQYF
TRBV12-3/TRBV12-4	TRBD1	few	TRBJ1-5	TGTGCCAGTTGGACAGGGCTAAGCAATCAGCCCCAGCATTTT	CASWTGLSNQPQHF
TRBV7-8	-	many	TRBJ2-7	TGTGCCAGCAGCTTAGTAGTCCCCTACGAGCAGTACTTC	CASSLVVPYEQYF
TRBV7-3	-	-	TRBJ2-7	TGTGCCAGCAGCTCGTCTTGGGGCTACGAGCAGTACTTC	CASSSSWGYEQYF
TRBV10-3	-	few	TRBJ1-1	TGTGCCATCAGTGAGAGGCAACCCTCCTACACGGGAACTAACACTGAAGCTTTCTTT	CAISERQPSYTGTNTEAFF
TRBV5-6	-	few	TRBJ1-5	TGTGCCAGCAGCCAAGAAGTAGGTGCCAATCAGCCCCAGCATTTT	CASSQEVGANQPQHF
TRBV5-4	TRBD1	-	TRBJ1-4	TGTGCCAGCAGCTTGCAGACAGGGGCAAATGAAAAACTGTTTTTT	CASSLQTGANEKLFF
TRBV12-3/TRBV12-4	-	few	TRBJ2-5	TGTGCCAGCAGTCTATCTTGGGCGGGGGCTCAAGAGACCCAGTACTTC	CASSLSWAGAQETQYF
TRBV20-1	TRBD2	-	TRBJ2-7	TGCAGTGCTAGATCACCGGGGGGGGTTTCCTACGAGCAGTACTTC	CSARSPGGVSYEQYF
TRBV10-2	-	-	TRBJ1-1	TGCGCCAGCAGTGCTCCCCGTGGGCAGCCTAACACTGAAGCTTTCTTT	CASSAPRGQPNTEAFF